Sequencing of this TCR beta chain was carried out in a study of cytomegalovirus exposure and HLA in healthy donors. Germline assignment: CDR1 LGHNA and CDR2 YSLEER. Trimming took off 0 bases at V and 7 bases at J, with 16 bases between the two ends. The CDR3 runs 17 residues. Both 60 Vbeta primers and 13 Jbeta primers went into the PCR. Some clones are missing from TCRdb's copy, which holds only in-frame ones; the method was immunoSEQ multiplex PCR. Found here are about 160,000 clones, approximately 85% of them singletons; the top ten hold about 10%. There were likely unrecorded immune exposures, though donors were nominally healthy when sampled.

This sequence originates from a man aged 45-60 years in good health and CMV-seropositive. Sample: PBMCs. The gene calls are TRBV4-3 and TRBJ1-6; perhaps TRBD1 as D (5 bases). The CDR3 DNA reads as TGCGCCAGCAGCCAAGATCGGACAACAAGGGGAAATTCACCCCTCCACTTT. It yields the protein CASSQDRTTRGNSPLHF.